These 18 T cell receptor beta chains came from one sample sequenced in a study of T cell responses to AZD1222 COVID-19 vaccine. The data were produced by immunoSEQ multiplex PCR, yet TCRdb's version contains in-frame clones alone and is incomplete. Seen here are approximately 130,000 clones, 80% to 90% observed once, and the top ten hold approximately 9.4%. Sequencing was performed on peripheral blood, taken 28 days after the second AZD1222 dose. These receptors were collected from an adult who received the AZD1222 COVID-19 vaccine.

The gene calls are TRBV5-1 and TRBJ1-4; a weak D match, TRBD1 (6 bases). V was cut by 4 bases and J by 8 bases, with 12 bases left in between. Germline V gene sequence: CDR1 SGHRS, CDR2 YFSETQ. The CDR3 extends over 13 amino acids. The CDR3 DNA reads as TGCGCCAGCAGCCAGGGGTATGGGGAAAAACTGTTTTTT. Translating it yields CASSQGYGEKLFF. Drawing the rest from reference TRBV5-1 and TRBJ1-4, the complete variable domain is KAGVTQTPRYLIKTRGQQVTLSCSPISGHRSVSWYQQTPGQGLQFLFEYFSETQRNKGNFPGRFSGRQFSNSRSEMNVSTLELGDSALYLCASSQGYGEKLFFGSGTQLSVL.

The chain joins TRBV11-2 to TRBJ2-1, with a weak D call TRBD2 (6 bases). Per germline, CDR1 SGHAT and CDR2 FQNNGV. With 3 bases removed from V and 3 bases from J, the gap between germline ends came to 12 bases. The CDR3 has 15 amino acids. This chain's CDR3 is CASSFSGTFYNEQFF. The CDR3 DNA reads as TGTGCCAGCAGCTTTTCCGGGACTTTCTACAATGAGCAGTTCTTC.

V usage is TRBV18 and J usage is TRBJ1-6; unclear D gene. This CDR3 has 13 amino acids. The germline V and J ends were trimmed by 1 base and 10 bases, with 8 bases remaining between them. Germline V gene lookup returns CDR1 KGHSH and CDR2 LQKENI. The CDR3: CASSPLWESPLHF. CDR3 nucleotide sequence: TGTGCCAGCTCACCACTGTGGGAGTCACCCCTCCACTTT.

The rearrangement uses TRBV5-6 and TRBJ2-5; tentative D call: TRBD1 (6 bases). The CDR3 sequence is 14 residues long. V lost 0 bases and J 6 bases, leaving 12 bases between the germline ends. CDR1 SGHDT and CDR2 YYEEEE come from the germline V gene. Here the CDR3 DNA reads TGTGCCAGCAGCTTGGACAGGACAGTAAAGACCCAGTACTTC. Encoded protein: CASSLDRTVKTQYF.

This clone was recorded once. The CDR3 sequence: CSVAVEVGNTIYF. The CDR3 bases are TGCAGCGTTGCTGTGGAGGTCGGAAACACCATATATTTT. The V gene is TRBV29-1, the J gene TRBJ1-3; unclear D gene. Germline V gene sequence: CDR1 SQVTM, CDR2 ANQGSEA. Trimming shortened V by 4 bases and J by 4 bases, and 11 bases separated the two germline ends. CDR3 length equals 13 residues.

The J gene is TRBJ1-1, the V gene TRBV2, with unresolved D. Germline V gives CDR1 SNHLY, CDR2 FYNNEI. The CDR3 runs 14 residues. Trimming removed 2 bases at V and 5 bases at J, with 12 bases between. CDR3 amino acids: CASSELGGRTEAFF. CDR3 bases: TGTGCCAGCAGTGAATTAGGAGGGCGGACTGAAGCTTTCTTT.

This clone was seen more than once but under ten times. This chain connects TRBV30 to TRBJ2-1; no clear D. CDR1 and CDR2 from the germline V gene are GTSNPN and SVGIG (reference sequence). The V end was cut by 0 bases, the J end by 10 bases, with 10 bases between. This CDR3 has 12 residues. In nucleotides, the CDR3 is TGTGCCTGGAGTGTAGGGCCCTCCGAGCAGTTCTTC. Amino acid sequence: CAWSVGPSEQFF.

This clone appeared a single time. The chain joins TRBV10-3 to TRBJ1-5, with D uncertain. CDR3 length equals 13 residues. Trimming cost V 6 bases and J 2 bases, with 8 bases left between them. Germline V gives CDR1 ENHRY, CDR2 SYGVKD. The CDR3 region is CAIRPDGNQPQHF. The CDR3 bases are TGTGCCATCAGACCCGACGGCAATCAGCCCCAGCATTTT.

The CDR3 region has the DNA TGTGCCAGCAGCTCATTGGGCGGGGGGGCCACAGATACGCAGTATTTT. It encodes CASSSLGGGATDTQYF. The chain joins TRBV5-4 to TRBJ2-3; 9 bases are a match to TRBD2. V lost 3 bases, J lost 2 bases, and 7 bases stayed unmatched. Germline lookup yields CDR1 SGHNT and CDR2 YYREEE (reference sequence). CDR3 length: 16 amino acids. Full variable domain (rest looked up from reference TRBV5-4 and TRBJ2-3): ETGVTQSPTHLIKTRGQQVTLRCSSQSGHNTVSWYQQALGQGPQFIFQYYREEENGRGNFPPRFSGLQFPNYSSELNVNALELDDSALYLCASSSLGGGATDTQYFGPGTRLTVL.

CDR3 bases: TGTGCCAGCAGCCAAGATCTGCTAGCGGTCGCGAACACCGGGGAGCTGTTTTTT. This encodes CASSQDLLAVANTGELFF. This chain connects TRBV14 to TRBJ2-2; 7 bases agree with TRBD2. The CDR3 covers 18 residues. Germline V gives CDR1 SGHDN, CDR2 FVKESK. V lost 0 bases and J lost 0; bases outside the gene matches: 7.

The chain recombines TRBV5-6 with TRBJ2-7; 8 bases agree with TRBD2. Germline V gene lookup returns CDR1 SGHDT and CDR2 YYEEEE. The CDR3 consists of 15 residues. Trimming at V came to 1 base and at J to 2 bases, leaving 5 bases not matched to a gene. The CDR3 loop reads CASSLWREETYEQYF. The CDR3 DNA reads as TGTGCCAGCAGCTTGTGGCGGGAGGAGACCTACGAGCAGTACTTC.

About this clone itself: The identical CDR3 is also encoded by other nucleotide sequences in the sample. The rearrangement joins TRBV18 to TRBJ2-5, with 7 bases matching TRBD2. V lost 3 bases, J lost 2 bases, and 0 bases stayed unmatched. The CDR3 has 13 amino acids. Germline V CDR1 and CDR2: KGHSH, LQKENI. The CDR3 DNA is TGTGCCAGCTCACCGGGACTACAAGAGACCCAGTACTTC. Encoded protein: CASSPGLQETQYF.

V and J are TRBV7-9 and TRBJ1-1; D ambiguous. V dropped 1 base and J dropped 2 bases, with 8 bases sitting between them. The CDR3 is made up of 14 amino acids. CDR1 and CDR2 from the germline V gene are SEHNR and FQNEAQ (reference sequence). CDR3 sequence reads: CASSLGGVNTEAFF. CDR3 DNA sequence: TGTGCCAGCAGCTTAGGTGGCGTAAACACTGAAGCTTTCTTT.

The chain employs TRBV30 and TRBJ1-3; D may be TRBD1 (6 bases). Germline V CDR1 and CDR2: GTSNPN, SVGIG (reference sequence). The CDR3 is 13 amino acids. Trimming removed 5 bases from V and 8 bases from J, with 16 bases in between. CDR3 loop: CAWGQQGRDTIYF. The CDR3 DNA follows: TGTGCCTGGGGTCAACAGGGTCGGGACACCATATATTTT.

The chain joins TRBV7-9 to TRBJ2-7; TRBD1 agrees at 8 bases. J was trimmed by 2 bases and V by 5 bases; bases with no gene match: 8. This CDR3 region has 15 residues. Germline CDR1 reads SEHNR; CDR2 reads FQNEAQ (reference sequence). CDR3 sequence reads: CASSPGTGGTYEQYF. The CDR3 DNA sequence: TGTGCCAGCAGCCCGGGGACAGGTGGAACCTACGAGCAGTACTTC.

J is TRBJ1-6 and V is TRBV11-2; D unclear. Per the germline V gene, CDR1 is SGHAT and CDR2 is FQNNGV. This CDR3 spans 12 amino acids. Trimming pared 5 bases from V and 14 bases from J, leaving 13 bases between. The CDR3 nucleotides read TGTGCCAGCAGCACGGCCCGGGGAACCCTCCACTTT. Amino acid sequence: CASSTARGTLHF.

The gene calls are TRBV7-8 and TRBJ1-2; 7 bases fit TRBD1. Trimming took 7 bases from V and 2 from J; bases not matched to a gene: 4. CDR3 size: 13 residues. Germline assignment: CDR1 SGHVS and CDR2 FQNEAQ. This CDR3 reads CASTSTGNYGYTF. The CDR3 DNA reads TGTGCCAGCACCTCGACAGGGAACTATGGCTACACCTTC.

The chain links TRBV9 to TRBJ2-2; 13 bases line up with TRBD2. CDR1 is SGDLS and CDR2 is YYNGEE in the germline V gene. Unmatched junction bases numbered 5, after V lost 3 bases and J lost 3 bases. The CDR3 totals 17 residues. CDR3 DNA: TGTGCCAGCAGCGAGGGACTAGCGGGGTTCGACACCGGGGAGCTGTTTTTT. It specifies CASSEGLAGFDTGELFF.